The 23 T cell receptor beta chains reported below all come from one sample, sequenced in a study of T cell responses to AZD1222 COVID-19 vaccine. Profiling relied on immunoSEQ multiplex PCR, and the TCRdb table lists in-frame clones only, not all of them. Of some 110,000 clones in the sample, more than 85% were seen once. The sample here was peripheral blood, taken on day 0 of AZD1222 vaccination. Every receptor here comes from an adult in good health.

The chain has TRBV9 and TRBJ2-1, with 12 bases aligning to TRBD2. This CDR3 contains 17 residues. Trimming at V came to 4 bases and at J to 4 bases, leaving 9 bases not matched to a gene. Germline V lookup: CDR1 SGDLS, CDR2 YYNGEE. CDR3 bases: TGTGCCAGCAGCCCACGGACTAGCGGGGTAGGTTACAATGAGCAGTTCTTC. It is translated as CASSPRTSGVGYNEQFF. The full variable domain, completed using reference TRBV9 and TRBJ2-1, is DSGVTQTPKHLITATGQRVTLRCSPRSGDLSVYWYQQSLDQGLQFLIQYYNGEERAKGNILERFSAQQFPDLHSELNLSSLELGDSALYFCASSPRTSGVGYNEQFFGPGTRLTVL.

This clone was seen a few times. The genes are TRBV19 and TRBJ2-2; 7 positions agree with TRBD1. The germline V gene has CDR1 LNHDA and CDR2 SQIVND (reference sequence). This CDR3 contains 16 residues. Germline trimming cut 1 base from V and 6 bases from J; bases unmatched to any gene: 8. CDR3 sequence reads: CASSIGQGGRAGELFF. The CDR3 DNA sequence: TGTGCCAGTAGTATAGGACAGGGTGGGCGCGCCGGGGAGCTGTTTTTT.

This rearrangement joins TRBV19 to TRBJ2-1; possibly TRBD2 for D (6 bases). Trimming stripped 3 bases from V and 6 bases from J, with 9 bases between. This CDR3 region has 13 residues. Looked up from germline, CDR1 is LNHDA and CDR2 is SQIVND (reference sequence). The CDR3, as DNA: TGTGCCAGTAGTATGGGACTTATCAATGAGCAGTTCTTC. Translated: CASSMGLINEQFF.

V is TRBV15 and J is TRBJ1-2; unclear D gene. Germline-derived CDR1 and CDR2 are LNHNV and YYDKDF (reference sequence). The CDR3 is 14 residues long. Trimming took off 1 base at V and 8 bases at J, with 14 bases between the two ends. CDR3 nucleotides: TGTGCCACCAGCAGAGGAGGATCCGGAGGAGGCTACACCTTC. Translated, it gives CATSRGGSGGGYTF.

The chain carries TRBV7-8 and TRBJ1-1; D gene ambiguous. The germline gives CDR1 SGHVS, CDR2 FQNEAQ. This CDR3 has 13 residues. Trimming pared 5 bases from V and 0 bases from J, leaving 7 bases between. CDR3 sequence: CASSRDMNTEAFF. CDR3 DNA sequence: TGTGCCAGCAGCCGAGATATGAACACTGAAGCTTTCTTT.

V gene TRBV5-5 combines with J gene TRBJ1-3; TRBD1 is a possible D gene (5 bases). The CDR3 is 15 amino acids. Germline CDR1 SGHKS, CDR2 YYEKEE (reference sequence). V lost 7 bases and J 0 bases, leaving 14 bases between the germline ends. The DNA of the CDR3 is TGTGCCAGCTCCCCGGACATCAACTCTGGAAACACCATATATTTT. This gives the protein CASSPDINSGNTIYF.

CDR3 region: CASSEGANSNQPQHF. DNA of the CDR3: TGTGCCAGCAGTGAAGGGGCGAATAGCAATCAGCCCCAGCATTTT. The chain employs TRBV6-1 and TRBJ1-5; D not certain. Trimming took 1 base from V and 0 from J, leaving 7 bases between them. Germline CDR1 reads MNHNS; CDR2 reads SASEGT. The CDR3 runs 15 residues.

The V call is TRBV9, the J call TRBJ1-1; D ambiguous. CDR1 and CDR2 (germline): SGDLS, YYNGEE. Trimming shortened V by 3 bases and J by 2 bases, and 8 bases separated the two germline ends. The CDR3 covers 13 residues. The CDR3 region is CASSGTFNTEAFF. The CDR3 region has the DNA TGTGCCAGCAGCGGGACTTTTAACACTGAAGCTTTCTTT.

The rearrangement joins TRBV5-8 to TRBJ1-5, with D unclear. V lost 0 bases, J lost 2 bases, and 9 bases lay in between. CDR1 is SGHTS and CDR2 is YDEGEE in the germline V gene. This CDR3 has 15 residues. The CDR3 loop is CASSLEGGGNQPQHF. The CDR3 region has the DNA TGTGCCAGCAGCTTGGAGGGCGGCGGCAATCAGCCCCAGCATTTT.

This clone showed up just a few times. The chain couples TRBV28 to TRBJ1-5; no definite D call. The V end was cut by 8 bases, the J end by 0 bases, with 11 bases between. The CDR3 totals 14 residues. The germline gives CDR1 MDHEN, CDR2 SYDVKM. The CDR3 here is CASGDTPSNQPQHF. CDR3 sequence (DNA): TGTGCCAGCGGGGATACACCTAGCAATCAGCCCCAGCATTTT. Based on the CDR3 plus reference TRBV28 and TRBJ1-5, the full variable domain is DVKVTQSSRYLVKRTGEKVFLECVQDMDHENMFWYRQDPGLGLRLIYFSYDVKMKEKGDIPEGYSVSREKKERFSLILESASTNQTSMYLCASGDTPSNQPQHFGDGTRLSIL.

The rearrangement uses TRBV6-5 and TRBJ2-1; 8 bases line up with TRBD1. CDR3 length: 13 residues. With V trimmed by 8 bases and J by 6 bases, 6 bases remained unmatched. Germline V gives CDR1 MNHEY, CDR2 SVGAGI. CDR3 protein: CASPGGSFNEQFF. The CDR3 bases are TGTGCCAGCCCAGGGGGCTCTTTCAATGAGCAGTTCTTC.

The CDR3 sequence is CASSWTGTSGELFF. CDR3 nucleotide sequence: TGCGCCAGCAGCTGGACCGGGACTAGCGGGGAGCTGTTTTTT. The V and J genes are TRBV5-1 and TRBJ2-2, with 8 bases fitting TRBD2. The V gene end was trimmed by 3 bases and the J gene end by 7 bases; junction bases not matched to a gene: 5. The CDR3 totals 14 residues. Per the germline V gene, CDR1 is SGHRS and CDR2 is YFSETQ.

The chain joins TRBV30 to TRBJ2-7; 7 nucleotides match TRBD2. Germline trimming cut 3 bases from V and 2 bases from J; bases unmatched to any gene: 13. Germline CDR1 GTSNPN, CDR2 SVGIG (reference sequence). CDR3 size: 16 residues. In DNA form, the CDR3 reads TGTGCCTGGAGAGCTAGGTCCGGGAGGCTTCCCTACGAGCAGTACTTC. It encodes CAWRARSGRLPYEQYF.

The CDR3 protein is CATSQTGGPQHF. As DNA, the CDR3 is TGTGCCACCAGCCAGACAGGAGGTCCCCAGCATTTT. The chain combines TRBV15 with TRBJ1-5; TRBD1 might be the D (6 bases). Per germline, CDR1 LNHNV and CDR2 YYDKDF (reference sequence). The CDR3 is 12 amino acids. The V gene lost 5 bases and the J gene lost 10 bases, with 12 bases spanning the gap.

The chain is built from TRBV12-5 and TRBJ2-3, with 16 positions matching TRBD2. Trimming cost V 0 bases and J 6 bases; bases outside gene matches: 18. The CDR3 has 22 amino acids. Germline assignment: CDR1 LGHNT and CDR2 FRNRAP. The CDR3 here is CASGLVNQYGTSGRAVADTQYF. The CDR3 DNA reads TGTGCTAGTGGTTTGGTCAATCAATACGGGACTAGCGGGAGGGCCGTTGCTGATACGCAGTATTTT. Together with reference TRBV12-5 and TRBJ2-3, the CDR3 gives the full variable domain: DARVTQTPRHKVTEMGQEVTMRCQPILGHNTVFWYRQTMMQGLELLAYFRNRAPLDDSGMPKDRFSAEMPDATLATLKIQPSEPRDSAVYFCASGLVNQYGTSGRAVADTQYFGPGTRLTVL.

The chain has TRBV24-1 and TRBJ1-2; no reliable D call. This CDR3 is 14 amino acids long. The germline V gene encodes CDR1 KGHDR and CDR2 SFDVKD. Between the trimmed V and J ends, which lost 2 bases and 0 bases, there was a span of 6 bases. DNA for the CDR3: TGTGCCACCAGTGATTGGGCAGCTAACTATGGCTACACCTTC. Protein: CATSDWAANYGYTF.

This clone was seen a single time. The chain recombines TRBV5-4 with TRBJ2-5, with D unresolved. The germline V gene encodes CDR1 SGHNT and CDR2 YYREEE (reference sequence). This CDR3 has 13 amino acids. Between the trimmed V and J ends, which lost 2 bases and 3 bases, there was a span of 8 bases. CDR3 residues: CASSLVTKETQYF. The DNA for the CDR3 is TGTGCCAGCAGCTTAGTTACCAAAGAGACCCAGTACTTC.

The rearrangement links TRBV28 to TRBJ1-1, with D hard to call. This CDR3 region has 13 residues. V gave up 1 base and J gave up 4 bases, with 7 bases separating them. Per germline, CDR1 MDHEN and CDR2 SYDVKM. CDR3 sequence: CASSLLGSTEAFF. As DNA, the CDR3 is TGTGCCAGCAGTTTATTGGGTTCCACTGAAGCTTTCTTT.

Only one count was recorded for this clone. The chain joins TRBV9 to TRBJ2-1; unclear D gene. The CDR3 length is 15 residues. Germline V lookup: CDR1 SGDLS, CDR2 YYNGEE. V was shortened by 0 bases and J by 7 bases, with 14 bases between the two germline ends. The CDR3 loop reads CASSVGGRLNNEQFF. The DNA of the CDR3 is TGTGCCAGCAGCGTAGGTGGTCGATTGAATAATGAGCAGTTCTTC. The whole variable domain, filled in from reference TRBV9 and TRBJ2-1, reads DSGVTQTPKHLITATGQRVTLRCSPRSGDLSVYWYQQSLDQGLQFLIQYYNGEERAKGNILERFSAQQFPDLHSELNLSSLELGDSALYFCASSVGGRLNNEQFFGPGTRLTVL.

The chain combines TRBV2 with TRBJ1-1, with TRBD1 matching over 9 bases. There are 14 residues in the CDR3. V shed 5 bases and J 5 bases; nucleotides not matched to a gene: 6. Germline assignment: CDR1 SNHLY and CDR2 FYNNEI. CDR3 bases: TGTGCCAGCAGTACCCAGGACAGGGGTACTGAAGCTTTCTTT. It yields the protein CASSTQDRGTEAFF.

This chain uses TRBV7-9 with TRBJ1-5, with a weak D call TRBD1 (5 bases). There are 19 residues in the CDR3. Germline CDR1 SEHNR, CDR2 FQNEAQ (reference sequence). V lost 4 bases and J 0 bases, leaving 22 bases between the germline ends. DNA for the CDR3: TGTGCCAGCAGCTCACTACAGGTTCCCTTGAAGATTAGCAATCAGCCCCAGCATTTT. This gives the protein CASSSLQVPLKISNQPQHF.

The V and J genes are TRBV5-1 and TRBJ2-5, with a possible D match to TRBD1 (6 bases). Trimming shortened V by 0 bases and J by 3 bases, and 12 bases separated the two germline ends. Germline CDR1 is SGHRS and CDR2 is YFSETQ. This CDR3 contains 15 residues. The CDR3 DNA reads as TGCGCCAGCAGCTTGGCCGGACAGAACAAAGAGACCCAGTACTTC. It is translated as CASSLAGQNKETQYF.

The rearrangement links TRBV30 to TRBJ1-2, with D unresolved. The CDR3 runs 12 residues. CDR1 is GTSNPN and CDR2 is SVGIG in the germline V gene (reference sequence). V lost 1 base, J lost 8 bases, and 11 bases lay in between. The CDR3 here is CAWSAPDPGYTF. DNA of the CDR3: TGTGCCTGGAGTGCTCCAGACCCAGGCTACACCTTC.